The TCR beta chain under discussion was sequenced for a study of Graves' ophthalmopathy and Graves' hyperthyroidism. Study-wide findings and caveats: This model predicted ophthalmopathy progression (sensitivity 70% to 71%, specificity 72% to 85%). Also, most clonotypes expanded in the thyroid above 0.001 frequency appeared in blood. The 13-signature model separated ophthalmopathy from stable hyperthyroidism at 85% to 90% sensitivity and around 80% specificity.

Researchers turned away patients with other autoimmune diseases, uncontrolled infections, pregnancy or lactation. This clonotype was observed a handful of times. Its antigen is unknown. Trimming took 3 bases from V and 2 from J, leaving 6 bases between them. This CDR3 is built from 13 residues. CDR1 MGHDK and CDR2 SYGVNS come from the germline V gene. RNA transcripts served as template for amplifying TCR beta CDR3 sequences. Investigators did first-round RT-PCR with HTBI primers, then second-round multiplex PCR. TCRdb reprocessed the multiplex PCR reads with MiXCR, giving one entry per CDR3 protein. Of 650,000 to 900,000 distinct CDR3 sequences in the sample, roughly two fifths were seen once.

The genes are TRBV25-1 and TRBJ2-3; D uncertain. Sequencing was performed on peripheral blood. The TCR sequence derives from an adult man with Graves' ophthalmopathy. The CDR3 DNA follows: TGTGCCAGCAGTGAGCCCCCCACAGATACGCAGTATTTT. Its translation is CASSEPPTDTQYF.